Below, 5 T cell receptor beta chains from the same sample are listed, as sequenced in a study of early stage breast cancer tumors. The method was immunoSEQ multiplex PCR; TCRdb's version includes in-frame clones alone and lacks a portion of them. The table includes about 14,000 clones, 75% to 85% detected once. Material for sequencing was normal breast tissue next to the tumor. These receptors came from a person aged 50-59 years with breast cancer.

The chain carries TRBV7-2 and TRBJ1-1; no clear D. Trimming took off 3 bases at V and 3 bases at J, with 8 bases between the two ends. The CDR3 extends over 13 amino acids. Germline V CDR1 and CDR2: SGHTA, FQGNSA. CDR3 sequence: CASSFVADTEAFF. The DNA for the CDR3 is TGTGCCAGCAGCTTTGTTGCGGACACTGAAGCTTTCTTT.

The genes are TRBV6-5 and TRBJ1-1; the D is unclear. V was cut by 3 bases and J by 2 bases, with 16 bases left in between. CDR3 length: 16 residues. Germline CDR1 and CDR2: MNHEY and SVGAGI. This chain's CDR3 is CASSYLGSTTNTEAFF. Here the CDR3 DNA reads TGTGCCAGCAGTTATTTGGGGTCTACTACCAACACTGAAGCTTTCTTT.

This sequence joins TRBV9 and TRBJ1-3; D call uncertain. The germline CDR1 and CDR2 sequences are SGDLS and YYNGEE. The V end lost 2 bases, the J end lost 1 base, and 19 bases lay between the germline ends. The CDR3 spans 18 residues. The CDR3 is CASSVSGPGVLSGNTIYF. The CDR3 DNA is TGTGCCAGCAGCGTGTCAGGTCCCGGCGTTCTTTCTGGAAACACCATATATTTT.

The chain employs TRBV14 and TRBJ2-5; tentatively, D is TRBD2 (6 bases). Germline CDR1 is SGHDN and CDR2 is FVKESK. Trimming removed 1 base at V and 9 bases at J, with 18 bases between. The CDR3 loop spans 15 amino acids. CDR3 sequence reads: CASSQVSSAITAQYF. DNA for the CDR3: TGTGCCAGCAGCCAAGTATCTAGCGCCATTACGGCCCAGTACTTC.

This clone was observed a few times. The genes are TRBV9 and TRBJ2-2; TRBD2 agrees at 14 bases. Trimming removed 2 bases from V and 3 bases from J; junction bases left unmatched: 6. The germline V gene has CDR1 SGDLS and CDR2 YYNGEE. CDR3 length equals 18 residues. Here the CDR3 reads CASSVRGLAGAHTGELFF. The CDR3 coding sequence is TGTGCCAGCAGCGTGAGGGGACTAGCGGGGGCACACACCGGGGAGCTGTTTTTT.